Below, 21 T cell receptor beta chains from the same sample are listed, as sequenced in a study of HIV-infected children after antiretroviral therapy interruption (dated by TCRdb to between 2018 and 2021). The meaning of the sample's treatment or condition label: PENTA 11 planned treatment interruption arm or continuous ART arm. Receptor libraries were prepared by 3' RACE. Sequenced using an Illumina MiSeq. To correct PCR amplification bias, TCR libraries were generated from RNA with a 3' RACE protocol that used unique molecular identifiers. TCRdb reran the public reads through fastp at Q25 and MiXCR, keeping productive beta chains. When rows share a CDR3 protein, they turn into one entry using the most common DNA and genes. This sample holds 45,000 to 50,000 distinct CDR3 sequences; around 4.7% were observed only once. The ten largest clones capture about 0.71% of the sample. Material: CD45RA+ CD4+ T cells from PBMCs, pooled from several time points, obtained from a donor given antiretroviral therapy, either interrupted or continuous. Per the publication, the cell subset or site label means: naive CD4+ CD45RA+ CD45RO- T cells. These receptors were collected from a pool of human donors with HIV.

This clonotype was observed many times. This chain joins TRBV19 and TRBJ1-6, with a possible D match to TRBD1 (6 bases). Per germline, CDR1 LNHDA and CDR2 SQIVND (reference sequence). Trimming took off 6 bases at V and 7 bases at J, with 10 bases between the two ends. This CDR3 comprises 13 residues. Here the CDR3 reads CASSPDRNSPLHF. CDR3 DNA: TGTGCCAGTAGCCCTGACAGGAATTCACCCCTCCACTTT.

This clonotype was seen many times. This chain links TRBV2 with TRBJ1-1; D ambiguous. V was cut by 4 bases and J by 5 bases, with 5 bases left in between. CDR1 and CDR2 from the germline V gene are SNHLY and FYNNEI. The CDR3 has 11 amino acids. The CDR3 loop reads CASSGRTEAFF. CDR3 nucleotide sequence: TGTGCCAGCAGTGGGAGGACTGAAGCTTTCTTT.

At least ten counts were recorded for this clonotype. The V call is TRBV18, the J call TRBJ1-3; no clear D gene. There are 16 residues in the CDR3. V was pared by 5 bases and J by 0 bases, with 14 bases between. Germline CDR1 reads KGHSH; CDR2 reads LQKENI. In DNA form, the CDR3 reads TGTGCCAGCTCATCGGCTCCAGCCTTCTCTGGAAACACCATATATTTT. Its translation is CASSSAPAFSGNTIYF.

This clonotype was picked up many times. This chain joins TRBV20-1 and TRBJ2-7; 8 bases line up with TRBD1. The germline V gene has CDR1 DFQATT and CDR2 SNEGSKA (reference sequence). This CDR3 region has 15 residues. V was pared by 1 base and J by 2 bases, with 7 bases of the junction left unmatched. Written as DNA, the CDR3 is TGCAGTGCTAGAGGCCAGGGGGCCGGCACCTACGAGCAGTACTTC. Protein product: CSARGQGAGTYEQYF.

This clonotype was counted at least ten times. The V and J genes are TRBV12-3 or TRBV12-4 and TRBJ2-7; the match to TRBD1 covers 9 bases. Trimming removed 6 bases from V and 6 bases from J; junction bases left unmatched: 12. The CDR3 is 15 amino acids. DNA of the CDR3: TGTGCCAGCAGCGGTCTGACAGGGGGTACTATCGAGCAGTACTTC. Translated: CASSGLTGGTIEQYF.

This clonotype was recorded at least ten times. Because it lacks the conserved phenylalanine or tryptophan at the end, this CDR3 is likely a read error. V usage is TRBV6-5 and J usage is TRBJ1-1, with 7 bases identical to TRBD1. The V gene end was trimmed by 7 bases and the J gene end by 11 bases; junction bases not matched to a gene: 10. CDR1 MNHEY and CDR2 SVGAGI come from the germline V gene. CDR3 size: 12 residues. The CDR3 reads CASNPRTGVAFS. As DNA, the CDR3 is TGTGCCAGCAACCCTAGGACAGGCGTGGCTTTCTCT.

This clonotype showed up many times. The chain has TRBV6-5 and TRBJ2-3; 9 bases are a match to TRBD1. The V gene end was trimmed by 5 bases and the J gene end by 8 bases; junction bases not matched to a gene: 8. Germline values: CDR1 MNHEY, CDR2 SVGAGI. There are 14 residues in the CDR3. The CDR3 nucleotides read TGTGCCAGCAGTGGAAACAGGGGGCTTGGTACGCAGTATTTT. Amino acids: CASSGNRGLGTQYF.

There are many counts of this clonotype. V and J are TRBV24-1 and TRBJ2-3; D is ambiguous. The CDR3 consists of 11 residues. Germline values: CDR1 KGHDR, CDR2 SFDVKD. Trimming shortened V by 7 bases and J by 5 bases, and 6 bases separated the two germline ends. CDR3 sequence (DNA): TGTGCCACCAGCGACTTAGATACGCAGTATTTT. This encodes CATSDLDTQYF.

The CDR3 DNA sequence: TGTGCCAGTAGTATAAGGGGTGGCAATCAGCCCCAGCATTTT. This encodes CASSIRGGNQPQHF. The chain is built from TRBV19 and TRBJ1-5; D possibly corresponds to TRBD1 (5 bases). The ends were cut back, 2 bases at V and 2 bases at J, with 7 bases in the middle. This CDR3 comprises 14 residues. CDR1 and CDR2 (germline): LNHDA, SQIVND (reference sequence).

This chain's CDR3 is CASSHHRDRVSENTQYF. CDR3 nucleotide sequence: TGTGCCAGCAGCCACCACCGGGACAGGGTGTCCGAGAATACGCAGTATTTT. The rearrangement uses TRBV11-3 and TRBJ2-3, with TRBD1 matching 9 bases. CDR1 is SGHNT, CDR2 YENEEA, per germline. The CDR3 has 17 residues. The V segment lost 5 bases and the J segment 7 bases; nucleotides outside the gene matches: 16.

This clonotype has just a few counts. The chain links TRBV29-1 to TRBJ2-5; no definite D call. Between the trimmed V and J ends, which lost 4 bases and 4 bases, there was a span of 4 bases. The germline CDR1 and CDR2 sequences are SQVTM and ANQGSEA. The CDR3 is 10 residues long. The CDR3 loop is CSVGRETQYF. The DNA of the CDR3 is TGCAGCGTTGGCAGAGAGACCCAGTACTTC. The full variable domain, with the rest looked up from reference TRBV29-1 and TRBJ2-5, is SAVISQKPSRDICQRGTSLTIQCQVDSQVTMMFWYRQQPGQSLTLIATANQGSEATYESGFVIDKFPISRPNLTFSTLTVSNMSPEDSSIYLCSVGRETQYFGPGTRLLVL.

This clonotype was observed at least ten times. The V and J genes are TRBV20-1 and TRBJ2-5, with 11 bases identical to TRBD2. The CDR3 has 14 residues. The germline V gene has CDR1 DFQATT and CDR2 SNEGSKA (reference sequence). V lost 8 bases to trimming and J lost 3 bases; unmatched junction nucleotides: 8. The CDR3 protein is CSPKFSGGEETQYF. The CDR3 DNA sequence: TGCAGTCCTAAGTTTAGCGGGGGGGAAGAGACCCAGTACTTC.

This clonotype counts as medium-sized. This chain connects TRBV7-9 to TRBJ2-7, with unresolved D. The CDR3 length is 11 residues. From germline, CDR1 is SEHNR and CDR2 FQNEAQ (reference sequence). V lost 3 bases to trimming and J lost 0 bases, with 0 bases between them. CDR3 in amino acids: CASSFSYEQYF. As DNA, the CDR3 is TGTGCCAGCAGCTTCTCCTACGAGCAGTACTTC.

At least ten counts were recorded for this clonotype. The J gene is TRBJ2-1, the V gene TRBV4-1; no clear D. Germline lookup yields CDR1 MGHRA and CDR2 YSYEKL. V was trimmed by 8 bases and J by 0 bases, leaving 20 bases between them. This CDR3 is built from 17 residues. The CDR3 DNA follows: TGCGCCAGCGGGTCCAGACGGACCTCAACCTCCTACAATGAGCAGTTCTTC. Protein sequence: CASGSRRTSTSYNEQFF.

In this sample, this clonotype turned up a few times. This sequence joins TRBV6-6 and TRBJ1-5, with D uncertain. CDR3 size: 12 residues. Germline CDR1 and CDR2: MNHNY and SVGAGI (reference sequence). The V gene lost 5 bases and the J gene lost 5 bases, with 7 bases spanning the gap. The CDR3 bases are TGTGCCAGCAGTCGACCGGATCAGCCCCAGCATTTT. Encoded protein: CASSRPDQPQHF.

This clonotype was detected only a few times. The chain combines TRBV13 with TRBJ2-7; a possible D gene is TRBD1 (5 bases). CDR3 size: 12 residues. Trimming shortened V by 5 bases and J by 2 bases, and 7 bases separated the two germline ends. The germline V gene encodes CDR1 PRHDT and CDR2 FYEKMQ (reference sequence). The CDR3 loop reads CASSLQAYEQYF. CDR3 coding DNA: TGTGCCAGCAGCCTACAGGCCTACGAGCAGTACTTC.

This clonotype has at least ten counts. V usage is TRBV12-3 or TRBV12-4 and J usage is TRBJ1-4; D remains unclear. V gave up 5 bases and J gave up 8 bases, with 9 bases separating them. The CDR3 runs 12 residues. The CDR3 spells CASSPIPEKLFF. The CDR3 DNA sequence: TGTGCCAGCAGTCCTATCCCCGAAAAACTGTTTTTT.

This clonotype was seen at least ten times. The J gene is TRBJ2-2, the V gene TRBV2; D uncertain. CDR3 length equals 12 residues. From germline, CDR1 is SNHLY and CDR2 FYNNEI. Trimming left V 6 bases short and J 3 bases short, with 5 bases between. The CDR3 here is CASSEDTGELFF. The CDR3 DNA reads as TGTGCCAGCAGCGAGGACACCGGGGAGCTGTTTTTT.

This clonotype was recorded many times. The chain couples TRBV7-2 to TRBJ1-5; TRBD1 agrees at 8 bases. From germline, CDR1 is SGHTA and CDR2 FQGNSA. With V trimmed by 3 bases and J by 2 bases, 6 bases remained unmatched. The CDR3 consists of 16 residues. CDR3 protein: CASSFGQGRGNQPQHF. The CDR3 DNA reads TGTGCCAGCAGCTTCGGACAGGGCCGAGGCAATCAGCCCCAGCATTTT.

This clonotype appeared many times. V is TRBV28 and J is TRBJ2-1, with TRBD2 identical over 14 bases. V lost 5 bases to trimming and J lost 2 bases; unmatched junction nucleotides: 2. CDR3 length: 16 amino acids. CDR1 is MDHEN and CDR2 is SYDVKM in the germline V gene. CDR3 loop: CASSRGLAGAYNEQFF. The CDR3 bases are TGTGCCAGCAGTAGGGGACTAGCGGGGGCCTACAATGAGCAGTTCTTC.

This clonotype was counted at least ten times. Mismatch with germline at one junction end may stem from a read error. The chain links TRBV28 to TRBJ2-3; a weak D match, TRBD2 (5 bases). This CDR3 region has 15 residues. Germline CDR1 MDHEN, CDR2 SYDVKM. The CDR3 region has the DNA TGTGCTAGCAGAGGACTGGGGTCTAGTGCAGAAACGCTGTATTTT. This encodes CASRGLGSSAETLYF.